These 22 T cell receptor beta chains were sequenced from one sample in a study of blood T cell repertoires in COVID-19. This table comes from immunoSEQ multiplex PCR, and its TCRdb copy is limited to in-frame clones, with some not included. The table records about 200,000 clones, more than 70% of them present only once. Sequences were obtained from peripheral blood. Source of these receptors: a man younger than 35 with active or convalescent COVID-19.

The V gene is TRBV21-1, the J gene TRBJ2-2; no check of the table's D call, TRBD1, against the DNA was made. TRBV21-1 is a listed pseudogene. The CDR3 runs to 18 residues. The CDR3 sequence is CASGCLGDTIRPTGELFF. DNA of the CDR3: TGTGCCAGTGGGTGTCTCGGGGACACTATAAGGCCAACCGGGGAGCTGTTTTTT.

This clone was detected a few times. The chain combines TRBV19 with TRBJ2-7; 10 nucleotides line up with TRBD2. CDR1 is LNHDA and CDR2 is SQIVND in the germline V gene (reference sequence). The CDR3 loop spans 15 amino acids. V trimming: 1 base; J trimming: 3 bases; junction bases outside the gene matches: 3. The CDR3 loop is CASSIGRTSGYEQYF. Written as DNA, the CDR3 is TGTGCCAGTAGTATAGGGAGGACTAGCGGCTACGAGCAGTACTTC. Supplemented by reference TRBV19 and TRBJ2-7, the full variable domain reads DGGITQSPKYLFRKEGQNVTLSCEQNLNHDAMYWYRQDPGQGLRLIYYSQIVNDFQKGDIAEGYSVSREKKESFPLTVTSAQKNPTAFYLCASSIGRTSGYEQYFGPGTRLTVT.

The J gene is TRBJ1-4, the V gene TRBV19, with D perhaps TRBD1 (5 bases). V lost 3 bases and J 8 bases, leaving 13 bases between the germline ends. This CDR3 spans 14 amino acids. Germline assignment: CDR1 LNHDA and CDR2 SQIVND (reference sequence). DNA for the CDR3: TGTGCCAGTAGTATGGGGCAGGTTGGCGAAAAACTGTTTTTT. It encodes CASSMGQVGEKLFF.

The CDR3 DNA sequence: TGTGCCAGCAGTGTGACAGGGGCCTACGAGCAGTACTTC. Its protein is CASSVTGAYEQYF. The genes are TRBV25-1 and TRBJ2-7; 8 nucleotides match TRBD1. Per the germline V gene, CDR1 is MGHDK and CDR2 is SYGVNS. The CDR3 loop spans 13 amino acids. Germline trimming cut 4 bases from V and 2 bases from J; bases unmatched to any gene: 1.

The CDR3 DNA follows: TGTGCCAGCAGCTCTAGCGGCCACGAGCAGTACTTC. Its protein is CASSSSGHEQYF. The V gene is TRBV6-6, the J gene TRBJ2-7, with TRBD2 matching 7 bases. This CDR3 region has 12 residues. CDR1 and CDR2 (germline): MNHNY, SVGAGI (reference sequence). The junction had 4 bases not matched to a gene; V was cut back by 6 bases and J by 5 bases.

CDR3 in amino acids: CASSQGTLNSPLHF. The CDR3 region has the DNA TGTGCCAGCAGCCAGGGGACACTCAATTCACCCCTCCACTTT. The rearrangement joins TRBV3-1 (or the pseudogene TRBV3-2) to TRBJ1-6; D is perhaps TRBD1 (6 bases). Per germline, CDR1 LGHDT and CDR2 YNNKEL (reference sequence). The CDR3 is 14 residues long. Trimming removed 3 bases from V and 7 bases from J, with 10 bases in between.

The chain employs TRBV2 and TRBJ1-5; D uncertain. V was cut by 0 bases and J by 6 bases, with 12 bases left in between. The V gene's germline CDR1 is SNHLY and CDR2 FYNNEI. The CDR3 totals 15 residues. The CDR3 nucleotides are TGTGCCAGCAGTGAAGCGCTTGGGGAGGGTCAGCCCCAGCATTTT. It codes for CASSEALGEGQPQHF.

The chain carries TRBV7-9 and TRBJ1-1, with 8 positions matching TRBD1. Trimming at V came to 4 bases and at J to 7 bases, leaving 8 bases not matched to a gene. This CDR3 has 14 residues. CDR1 SEHNR and CDR2 FQNEAQ come from the germline V gene (reference sequence). The CDR3 loop is CASSSSGGGFEAFF. In nucleotides, the CDR3 is TGTGCCAGCAGCTCATCAGGGGGCGGGTTTGAAGCTTTCTTT.

The chain uses TRBV5-5 and TRBJ1-5; D remains ambiguous. The CDR3 has 14 amino acids. V shed 0 bases and J shed 0 bases, with 4 bases lying between them. CDR1 is SGHKS, CDR2 YYEKEE, per germline (reference sequence). This CDR3 reads CASSLAISNQPQHF. The CDR3 nucleotides are TGTGCCAGCAGCTTGGCAATTAGCAATCAGCCCCAGCATTTT. Based on the CDR3 plus reference TRBV5-5 and TRBJ1-5, the full variable domain is DAGVTQSPTHLIKTRGQQVTLRCSPISGHKSVSWYQQVLGQGPQFIFQYYEKEERGRGNFPDRFSARQFPNYSSELNVNALLLGDSALYLCASSLAISNQPQHFGDGTRLSIL.

This clone was counted once. The J gene is TRBJ2-3, the V gene TRBV7-3, with TRBD2 as a possible D gene (5 bases). The germline V gene has CDR1 SGHTA and CDR2 FQGTGA. The CDR3 extends over 15 amino acids. The V end lost 5 bases, the J end lost 0 bases, and 12 bases lay between the germline ends. The CDR3 coding sequence is TGTGCCAGCAGCCCCGGGGATTTTAGCACAGATACGCAGTATTTT. This encodes CASSPGDFSTDTQYF. The whole variable domain, filled in from reference TRBV7-3 and TRBJ2-3, reads GAGVSQTPSNKVTEKGKYVELRCDPISGHTALYWYRQSLGQGPEFLIYFQGTGAADDSGLPNDRFFAVRPEGSVSTLKIQRTERGDSAVYLCASSPGDFSTDTQYFGPGTRLTVL.

This rearrangement joins TRBV5-5 to TRBJ2-1, with TRBD2 matching over 7 bases. The germline V gene has CDR1 SGHKS and CDR2 YYEKEE (reference sequence). The CDR3 is 15 residues long. V shed 6 bases and J 5 bases; nucleotides not matched to a gene: 11. CDR3 sequence (DNA): TGTGCCAGCACCCGGGGGGAGTTGGCAAACAATGAGCAGTTCTTC. This translates into CASTRGELANNEQFF.

The chain's CDR3 is CASSQDQTARNTIYF. In nucleotides, the CDR3 is TGCGCCAGCAGCCAAGATCAAACAGCTAGAAACACCATATATTTT. The chain recombines TRBV4-1 with TRBJ1-3, with unresolved D. The CDR3 is 15 residues long. Trimming removed 0 bases at V and 5 bases at J, with 11 bases between. Germline lookup yields CDR1 MGHRA and CDR2 YSYEKL.

This chain joins TRBV7-9 and TRBJ2-2; D gene uncertain. Per germline, CDR1 SEHNR and CDR2 FQNEAQ (reference sequence). The V end was cut by 9 bases, the J end by 3 bases, with 20 bases between. The CDR3 covers 16 residues. CDR3 protein: CARSNAVGRYTGELFF. The CDR3 DNA reads TGTGCCAGAAGTAACGCAGTTGGGCGTTACACCGGGGAGCTGTTTTTT.

This chain uses TRBV19 with TRBJ1-5; 7 nucleotides match TRBD1. The J segment lost 0 bases and the V segment lost 6 bases, leaving 8 bases of the junction unmatched. Looked up from germline, CDR1 is LNHDA and CDR2 is SQIVND (reference sequence). CDR3 length equals 16 residues. The CDR3: CASRLNRGISNQPQHF. As DNA, the CDR3 is TGTGCCAGTAGACTCAACAGGGGAATTAGCAATCAGCCCCAGCATTTT.

The chain recombines TRBV7-8 with TRBJ1-2; D gene uncertain. The V gene lost 3 bases and the J gene lost 2 bases, with 10 bases spanning the gap. The CDR3 totals 14 residues. Germline V gene data show CDR1 as SGHVS and CDR2 as FQNEAQ. The CDR3 DNA reads as TGTGCCAGCAGCTTGGAGGCTTTGAACTATGGCTACACCTTC. It is translated as CASSLEALNYGYTF.

With regard to this clone: This CDR3 is also generated by other DNA sequences in the sample. V is TRBV18 and J is TRBJ1-1, with TRBD1 matching over 8 bases. The CDR3 extends over 14 amino acids. The ends lost 3 bases at V and 4 bases at J; junction bases unmatched: 4. The germline V gene encodes CDR1 KGHSH and CDR2 LQKENI. The CDR3 DNA is TGTGCCAGCTCACCCCGAGGACAGGGCACTGAAGCTTTCTTT. Encoded protein: CASSPRGQGTEAFF.

V is TRBV5-4 and J is TRBJ2-3, with D possibly TRBD1 on 5 matching bases. The ends were cut back, 4 bases at V and 9 bases at J, with 15 bases in the middle. The CDR3 contains 13 residues. Looked up from germline, CDR1 is SGHNT and CDR2 is YYREEE (reference sequence). CDR3 region: CASSAGWGSTQYF. As DNA, the CDR3 is TGTGCCAGCAGCGCCGGTTGGGGCTCCACGCAGTATTTT.

The chain joins TRBV11-2 to TRBJ1-5, with D possibly TRBD1 on 5 matching bases. Germline values: CDR1 SGHAT, CDR2 FQNNGV. CDR3 length: 15 residues. V lost 0 bases and J lost 4, with 10 bases in between. CDR3 nucleotides: TGTGCCAGCAGCTTAGATAGGGGTGGGAATCAGCCCCAGCATTTT. Translation gives CASSLDRGGNQPQHF.

The chain uses TRBV6-6 and TRBJ1-3, with 7 bases matching TRBD1. The CDR3 extends over 17 amino acids. Germline values: CDR1 MNHNY, CDR2 SVGAGI (reference sequence). V shed 5 bases, J shed 4 bases, and the junction held 14 bases outside the gene matches. The DNA of the CDR3 is TGTGCCAGCAGTCTCTGGGAGGTCGACAGGGCGGGAAACACCATATATTTT. This sequence encodes CASSLWEVDRAGNTIYF.

The chain is built from TRBV19 and TRBJ2-1; 11 bases align to TRBD2. The germline V gene has CDR1 LNHDA and CDR2 SQIVND (reference sequence). The length of the CDR3 is 14 residues. After removal of 5 bases from V and 4 bases from J, the junction contained 1 base not matched to a gene. The CDR3 DNA reads as TGTGCCAGTAGTGGGACTAGCGGTTACAATGAGCAGTTCTTC. Residues: CASSGTSGYNEQFF.

This clone turned up a few times. J is TRBJ1-2 and V is TRBV4-2; 7 nucleotides agree with TRBD1. The V and J ends lost 8 bases and 5 bases, in that order; junction bases with no gene match: 11. This CDR3 has 14 amino acids. The germline V gene encodes CDR1 LGHNA and CDR2 YNFKEQ. The CDR3 DNA reads as TGTGCCAGCGCAACACCGGGACAGCTATATGGCTACACCTTC. It is translated as CASATPGQLYGYTF.

The chain carries TRBV11-2 and TRBJ2-3; TRBD1 is a possible D gene (5 bases). Germline-derived CDR1 and CDR2 are SGHAT and FQNNGV. This CDR3 spans 14 amino acids. The germline V and J ends were trimmed by 1 base and 2 bases, with 7 bases remaining between them. The CDR3 nucleotides are TGTGCCAGCAGCTTAGGGACAAACACAGATACGCAGTATTTT. This translates into CASSLGTNTDTQYF.